The clone carrying this T cell receptor beta chain has just a few counts. The sample originates from a study of blood T cells in healthy people across ages. Combining a sample-barcoded 5' primer with a J-beta primer mix, a second PCR ran for about 6 to 11 cycles. TCRdb reanalysed the 5' RACE reads using MiXCR and keeps one entry per CDR3 protein. Of 1.5 million to 2 million distinct CDR3 sequences in the sample, about 28% are singletons; the top ten hold 6.5% to 8.5%. PBMCs, at least 7 million per sample, were isolated. The sequencing sample was made of blood. This TCR was sampled from a woman aged 25 to 39 in good health.

CDR3 in amino acids: CATTSGRANEQFF. CDR3 DNA: TGCGCCACGACTAGCGGGAGGGCCAATGAGCAGTTCTTC. The chain carries TRBV10-1 and TRBJ2-1, with 14 bases fitting TRBD2. The V segment lost 10 bases and the J segment 6 bases; nucleotides outside the gene matches: 2. The CDR3 has 13 residues. Germline V lookup: CDR1 WNHNN, CDR2 SYGVQD (reference sequence).